This T cell receptor (beta chain) was profiled in a study of cytomegalovirus exposure and HLA in healthy donors. About this clone: Its antigen is unidentified.

PCR amplification relied on 60 Vbeta primers (plus 13 Jbeta primers). Original analysis: There were about 80 million unique TCR beta chains by a later count, and 10 million to 12 million of them were shared. Produced via immunoSEQ multiplex PCR; TCRdb's table is partial and in-frame only. The V and J calls and clone size are taken from that table; D and trimming were inferred from the DNA. The data show approximately 88,000 clones, 64% seen once. Study results and caveats: Some V segments (TRBV6-2 and TRBV6-3 among them) were excluded as indistinguishable. CMV serostatus alone was available as immune exposure information.

Looked up from germline, CDR1 is MNHEY and CDR2 is SVGAGI. The length of the CDR3 is 13 residues. With 0 bases removed from V and 8 bases from J, the gap between germline ends came to 10 bases. This sequence originates from a man between 60 and 75 years old in good health and CMV-seronegative. The chain joins TRBV6-5 to TRBJ1-2; D remains ambiguous. The sequenced sample consisted of PBMCs. CDR3 DNA: TGTGCCAGCAGTTACTCGAGGGCCGCGGGCTACACCTTC. As protein: CASSYSRAAGYTF.